The source of this T cell receptor beta chain is a study of OX40 agonist ivuxolimab in advanced cancers. Background for the entire study: Ivuxolimab, which targeted the costimulatory receptor OX40 (CD134), was an agonistic, fully human IgG2 monoclonal antibody. Intravenous ivuxolimab was administered to patients every 2 weeks at six dose levels: 0.01, 0.1, 0.3, 1.5, 3 and 10 mg/kg. Among the approximately 54 dose-escalation patients, about 19 had hepatocellular carcinoma, approximately 15 melanoma, 9 renal cell carcinoma and 9 head and neck cancer. A male proportion of nearly 85% and a mean age of 60 years, ranging from roughly 23 to 85, were recorded for the dose-escalation cohort. Patients were allowed to have had prior anti-PD-1, anti-PD-L1 or anti-CTLA-4 therapy, and 40% to 45% of the dose-escalation patients had been treated with checkpoint inhibitors. Partial responses occurred in three dose-escalation patients, of whom one had hepatocellular carcinoma and two had cutaneous melanoma. Peripheral TCRbeta sequencing was intended to test whether TCR sequence diversity was altered and clonal T-cell expansion was caused by ivuxolimab. The monotherapy dose-escalation portion (N ≈ 52 patients) of the phase I ivuxolimab trial is reported in the paper. Results the study describes overall, beyond this receptor: In the 0.1-3.0 mg/kg groups, partial responders had among the lowest normalized peripheral clonal expansion, particularly in CD8+ T cells. The antigen specificity of the clonally expanded peripheral T cells was not determined. Low levels of normalized T-cell clonal expansion were also seen in some patients who did not respond. At doses of 0.1 to 3.0 mg/kg, clonal expansion of both CD4+ and CD8+ blood T cells was observed from baseline to week 6. After ivuxolimab, more expanded clones were found on average in CD8+ T cells than in CD4+ T cells.

Patients with a history of autoimmune disease or receiving systemic immunosuppression were excluded from the trial. Peripheral blood for TCR sequencing was collected from all dose cohorts at baseline, on cycle 4 day 1, and on cycle 7 day 1. Samples were obtained from an open-label, multicenter, first-in-human phase I dose-escalation trial of ivuxolimab. Adults with locally advanced or metastatic melanoma, renal cell, hepatocellular, or head and neck squamous cell carcinoma were enrolled in the trial. Before TCR sequencing, CD4+ and CD8+ T cells were separately sorted from peripheral blood. A remark on this clone: The target of this receptor is not known. Nothing much larger sits one base from this clone, and base qualities are not available.

Compared with germline, V lacks 4 bases and J lacks 8 bases; bases without a gene match: 10. Spanning cysteine to phenylalanine, the CDR3 consists of 15 amino acids. This entry keeps only the CDR3 DNA: 45 bases, framed from base 1. For CDR1 and CDR2, the germline V gene (reference sequence) lists SGHNT and YYREEE. For sequencing of the TCRbeta CDR3 region, genomic DNA was extracted from the sorted cells. The immunoSEQ Assay was used to sequence the TCRbeta CDR3 regions. In TCRdb, the immuneACCESS table is reduced to in-frame sequences with V and J assigned. These tables do not hold every clone; where another copy was compared, an unresolved V gene accounts for under half, and the others remain unexplained. The sample table lists over 95,000 clones, more than 85% of them with a count of one. 0.31% of the sample rests with the top ten.

The sequencing here drew on CD4+ or CD8+ T cells sorted from blood, taken in a trial of the OX40 agonist ivuxolimab. The sequence came from an adult with an advanced solid tumor such as melanoma, head and neck, liver or kidney cancer. The chain is encoded by TRBV5-4 joined to TRBJ2-1; TRBD1 aligns with 9 central bases. The CDR3 in this case is CASSPPPGQGYEQFF. The nucleotides read TGTGCCAGCAGCCCACCGCCGGGACAGGGCTATGAGCAGTTCTTC.